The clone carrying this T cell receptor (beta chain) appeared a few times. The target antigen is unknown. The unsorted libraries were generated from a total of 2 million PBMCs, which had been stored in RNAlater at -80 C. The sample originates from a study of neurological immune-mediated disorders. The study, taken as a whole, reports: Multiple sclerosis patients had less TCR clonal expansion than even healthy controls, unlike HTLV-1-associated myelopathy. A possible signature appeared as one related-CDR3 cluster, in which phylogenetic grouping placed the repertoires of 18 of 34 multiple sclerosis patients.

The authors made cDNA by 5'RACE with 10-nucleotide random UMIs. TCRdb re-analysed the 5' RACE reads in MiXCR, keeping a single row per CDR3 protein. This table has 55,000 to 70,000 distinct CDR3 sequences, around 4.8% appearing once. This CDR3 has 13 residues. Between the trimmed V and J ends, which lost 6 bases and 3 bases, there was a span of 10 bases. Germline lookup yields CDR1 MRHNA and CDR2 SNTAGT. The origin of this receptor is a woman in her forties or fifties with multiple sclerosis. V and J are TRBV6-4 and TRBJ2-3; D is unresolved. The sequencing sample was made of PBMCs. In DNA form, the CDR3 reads TGTGCCAGCAGCAGCAGAGTTACAGATACGCAGTATTTT. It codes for CASSSRVTDTQYF.